This T cell receptor beta chain was recorded in a study of cytomegalovirus exposure and HLA in healthy donors. The PCR ran on 60 Vbeta and 13 Jbeta primers. Only in-frame clones appear in the TCRdb table, and some are missing; sequencing was by immunoSEQ multiplex PCR. The table has around 86,000 clones, less than 8% seen once. Study results and limitations: An analysis done earlier found most TCR beta V segments productive about 87% or about 30% of the time. The authors listed some 150 TCR beta chains as cytomegalovirus-associated. There were some public TCRs occurring in many donors, but most TCR sequences were rare.

This clone came up a few times. What it binds is not known. The sequenced sample was PBMCs. The TCR was taken from a man aged 45-60 years in good health and CMV-seronegative.

The CDR3 nucleotides are TGTGCCAGCAGCTTAAGGGCCTCGGGGGATCAGCCCCAGCATTTT. The encoded protein is CASSLRASGDQPQHF. V is TRBV13 and J is TRBJ1-5, with D possibly matching TRBD1 (5 bases). V lost 2 bases to trimming and J lost 5 bases, with 13 bases between them. CDR3 size: 15 residues. CDR1 is PRHDT, CDR2 FYEKMQ, per germline (reference sequence).